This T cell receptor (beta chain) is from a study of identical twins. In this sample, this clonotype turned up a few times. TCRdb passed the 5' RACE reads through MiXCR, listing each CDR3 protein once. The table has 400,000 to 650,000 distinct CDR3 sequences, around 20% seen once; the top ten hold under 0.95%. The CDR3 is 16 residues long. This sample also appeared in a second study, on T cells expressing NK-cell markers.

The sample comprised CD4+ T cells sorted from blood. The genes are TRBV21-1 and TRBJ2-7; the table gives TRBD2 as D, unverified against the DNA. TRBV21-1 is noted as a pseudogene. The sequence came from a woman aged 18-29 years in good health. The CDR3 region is CASSKVQLREVKEQYF. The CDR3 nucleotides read TGTGCCAGCAGCAAAGTACAGCTCAGGGAGGTGAAGGAGCAGTACTTC.